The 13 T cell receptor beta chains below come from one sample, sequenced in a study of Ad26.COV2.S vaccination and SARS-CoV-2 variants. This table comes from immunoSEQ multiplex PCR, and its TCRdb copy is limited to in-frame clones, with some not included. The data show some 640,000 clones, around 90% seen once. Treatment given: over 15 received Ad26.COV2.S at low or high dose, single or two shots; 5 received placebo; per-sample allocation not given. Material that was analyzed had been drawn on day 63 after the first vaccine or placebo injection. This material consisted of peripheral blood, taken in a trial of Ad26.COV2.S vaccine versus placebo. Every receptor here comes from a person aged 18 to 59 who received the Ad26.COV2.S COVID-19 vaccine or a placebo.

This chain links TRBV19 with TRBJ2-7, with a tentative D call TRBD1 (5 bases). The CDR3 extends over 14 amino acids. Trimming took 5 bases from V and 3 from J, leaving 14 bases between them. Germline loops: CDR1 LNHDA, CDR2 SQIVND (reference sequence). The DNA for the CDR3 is TGTGCCAGTAGTCGGACCGTACAGGACTACGAGCAGTACTTC. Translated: CASSRTVQDYEQYF.

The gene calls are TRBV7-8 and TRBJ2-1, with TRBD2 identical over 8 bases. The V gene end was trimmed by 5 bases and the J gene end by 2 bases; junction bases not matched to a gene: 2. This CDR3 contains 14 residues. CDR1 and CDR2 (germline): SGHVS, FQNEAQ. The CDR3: CASSPGLAYNEQFF. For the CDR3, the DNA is TGTGCCAGCAGCCCGGGACTAGCCTACAATGAGCAGTTCTTC.

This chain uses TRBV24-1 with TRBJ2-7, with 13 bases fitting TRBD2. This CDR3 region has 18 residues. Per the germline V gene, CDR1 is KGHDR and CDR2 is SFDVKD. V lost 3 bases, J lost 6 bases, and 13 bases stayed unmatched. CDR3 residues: CATSDPPGTSGIVGEQYF. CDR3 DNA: TGTGCCACCAGTGATCCTCCGGGGACTAGCGGGATTGTAGGCGAGCAGTACTTC.

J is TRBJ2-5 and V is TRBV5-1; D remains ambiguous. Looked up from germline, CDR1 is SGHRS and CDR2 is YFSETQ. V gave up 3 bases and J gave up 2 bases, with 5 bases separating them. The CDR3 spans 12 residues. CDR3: CASSSGQETQYF. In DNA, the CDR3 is TGCGCCAGCAGCTCCGGTCAAGAGACCCAGTACTTC. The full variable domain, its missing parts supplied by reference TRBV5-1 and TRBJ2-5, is KAGVTQTPRYLIKTRGQQVTLSCSPISGHRSVSWYQQTPGQGLQFLFEYFSETQRNKGNFPGRFSGRQFSNSRSEMNVSTLELGDSALYLCASSSGQETQYFGPGTRLLVL.

CDR3 sequence reads: CASSVNPGVTDTQYF. CDR3 bases: TGTGCCAGCAGCGTAAATCCTGGGGTAACAGATACGCAGTATTTT. The chain uses TRBV9 and TRBJ2-3; no definite D call. Trimming removed 1 base at V and 3 bases at J, with 12 bases between. The CDR3 totals 15 residues. Germline V gene data show CDR1 as SGDLS and CDR2 as YYNGEE.

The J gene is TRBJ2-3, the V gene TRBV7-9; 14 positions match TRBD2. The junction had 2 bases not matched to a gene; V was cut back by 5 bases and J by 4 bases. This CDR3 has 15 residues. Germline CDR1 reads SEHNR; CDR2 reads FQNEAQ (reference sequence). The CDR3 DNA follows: TGTGCCAGCAGCGTGGGACTAGCGGGGGCAGATACGCAGTATTTT. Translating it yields CASSVGLAGADTQYF.

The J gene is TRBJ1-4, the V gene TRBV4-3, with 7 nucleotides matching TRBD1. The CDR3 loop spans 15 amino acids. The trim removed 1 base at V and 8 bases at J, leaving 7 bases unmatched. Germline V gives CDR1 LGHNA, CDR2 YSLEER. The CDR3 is CASSQGQGSPEKLFF. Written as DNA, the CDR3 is TGCGCCAGCAGCCAAGGACAGGGCTCACCGGAAAAACTGTTTTTT.

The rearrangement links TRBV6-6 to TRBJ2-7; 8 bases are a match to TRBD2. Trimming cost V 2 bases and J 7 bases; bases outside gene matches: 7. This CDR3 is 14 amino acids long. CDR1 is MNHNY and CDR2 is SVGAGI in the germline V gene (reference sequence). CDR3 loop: CASSYRAGGGEQYF. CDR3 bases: TGTGCCAGCAGTTACAGGGCGGGGGGTGGAGAGCAGTACTTC.

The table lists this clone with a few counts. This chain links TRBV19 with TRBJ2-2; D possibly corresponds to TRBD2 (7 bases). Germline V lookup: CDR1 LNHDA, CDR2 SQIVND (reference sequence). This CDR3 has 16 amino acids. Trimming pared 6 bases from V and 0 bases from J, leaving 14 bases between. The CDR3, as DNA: TGTGCCAGTAGGGGGGGGCTACTAGCGAACACCGGGGAGCTGTTTTTT. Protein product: CASRGGLLANTGELFF.

CDR3 sequence reads: CASSYGQDGYTF. CDR3 in DNA: TGTGCCAGCAGTTACGGACAGGATGGCTACACCTTC. The rearrangement uses TRBV6-2 or TRBV6-3 and TRBJ1-2; 7 nucleotides agree with TRBD1. CDR1 and CDR2 from the germline V gene are MNHEY and SVGEGT. Unmatched junction bases numbered 0, after V lost 2 bases and J lost 6 bases. The CDR3 sequence is 12 residues long.

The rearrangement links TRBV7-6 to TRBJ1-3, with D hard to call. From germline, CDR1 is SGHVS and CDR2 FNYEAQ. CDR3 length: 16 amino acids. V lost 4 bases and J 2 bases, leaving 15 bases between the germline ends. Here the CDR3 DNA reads TGTGCCAGCAGCTACGTACAGCGACCGGCTGGAAACACCATATATTTT. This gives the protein CASSYVQRPAGNTIYF.

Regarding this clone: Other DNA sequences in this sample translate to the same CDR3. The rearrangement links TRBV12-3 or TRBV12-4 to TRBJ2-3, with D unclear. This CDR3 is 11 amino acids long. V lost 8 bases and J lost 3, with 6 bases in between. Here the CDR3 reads CASSPTDTQYF. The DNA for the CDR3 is TGTGCCAGCTCCCCGACAGATACGCAGTATTTT.

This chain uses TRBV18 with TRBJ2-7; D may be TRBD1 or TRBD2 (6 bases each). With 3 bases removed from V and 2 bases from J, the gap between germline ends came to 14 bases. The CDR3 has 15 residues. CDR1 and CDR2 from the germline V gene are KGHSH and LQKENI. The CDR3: CASSPRGQSPYEQYF. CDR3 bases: TGTGCCAGCTCACCTCGGGGGCAGAGTCCCTACGAGCAGTACTTC. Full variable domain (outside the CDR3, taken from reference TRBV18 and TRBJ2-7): NAGVMQNPRHLVRRRGQEARLRCSPMKGHSHVYWYRQLPEEGLKFMVYLQKENIIDESGMPKERFSAEFPKEGPSILRIQQVVRGDSAAYFCASSPRGQSPYEQYFGPGTRLTVT.